These 11 T cell receptor beta chains were all obtained from the same sample, sequenced in a study of T cells in Graves' hyperthyroidism and ophthalmopathy. Using RNA transcripts as the source, TCR beta CDR3 regions were amplified. Carried out on the TCR CDR3, a first-round RT-PCR used the HTBI primer set. Using its own MiXCR run on the multiplex PCR reads, TCRdb lists one record per CDR3 protein. The sample has around 500,000 distinct CDR3 sequences, around 15% seen once. The sample taken for sequencing was blood. These TCRs come from a woman aged 25 to 39 with Graves' ophthalmopathy.

As concerns this clonotype: A clone one base away is much larger, so this may be a read error. This sequence joins TRBV28 and TRBJ2-7; tentative D call: TRBD2 (6 bases). The CDR3 spans 14 residues. CDR1 is MDHEN and CDR2 is SYDVKM in the germline V gene. V was shortened by 3 bases and J by 2 bases, with 11 bases between the two germline ends. The CDR3 loop is CASSLVRGTYEQYF. CDR3 nucleotide sequence: TGTGCCAGCAGTTTGGTGCGGGGAACCTACGAGCAGTACTTC.

The table lists this clonotype with many counts. The chain links TRBV5-1 to TRBJ2-2; 12 positions agree with TRBD1. Germline-derived CDR1 and CDR2 are SGHRS and YFSETQ. The CDR3 sequence is 19 residues long. With 3 bases clipped from V and 5 bases from J, the junction kept 14 bases outside the gene matches. The CDR3 nucleotides read TGCGCCAGCAGCTCCGGGACAGGGGGCAATAGAATGTCGACCGGGGAGCTGTTTTTT. It encodes CASSSGTGGNRMSTGELFF. The variable domain in full, completed from reference TRBV5-1 and TRBJ2-2, reads KAGVTQTPRYLIKTRGQQVTLSCSPISGHRSVSWYQQTPGQGLQFLFEYFSETQRNKGNFPGRFSGRQFSNSRSEMNVSTLELGDSALYLCASSSGTGGNRMSTGELFFGEGSRLTVL.

This clonotype was recorded at least ten times. The chain has TRBV20-1 and TRBJ2-5; perhaps TRBD1 as D (5 bases). Germline lookup yields CDR1 DFQATT and CDR2 SNEGSKA (reference sequence). The CDR3 loop spans 14 amino acids. Trimming shortened V by 6 bases and J by 3 bases, and 17 bases separated the two germline ends. The CDR3 sequence is CSALTVSLEETQYF. CDR3 DNA sequence: TGCAGTGCCCTGACAGTCAGTCTTGAAGAGACCCAGTACTTC.

This clonotype occurred a few times. The V call is TRBV9, the J call TRBJ2-1; TRBD1 might be the D (6 bases). Germline CDR1 and CDR2: SGDLS and YYNGEE. The CDR3 covers 15 residues. Trimming removed 2 bases at V and 3 bases at J, with 12 bases between. The CDR3, as DNA: TGTGCCAGCAGCGTGTCTGGGGGCGGCTACAATGAGCAGTTCTTC. Its translation: CASSVSGGGYNEQFF.

This clonotype was counted a few times. The rearrangement links TRBV30 to TRBJ2-1, with TRBD2 identical over 11 bases. This CDR3 comprises 19 residues. V lost 2 bases to trimming and J lost 2 bases; unmatched junction nucleotides: 14. Germline V CDR1 and CDR2: GTSNPN, SVGIG (reference sequence). The CDR3 loop reads CAWSPQGGLAGGTYNEQFF. CDR3 nucleotide sequence: TGTGCCTGGAGTCCACAGGGGGGATTAGCGGGAGGGACCTACAATGAGCAGTTCTTC.

This clonotype has a handful of counts. The chain carries TRBV3-1 and TRBJ2-1; the D gene is possibly TRBD2 (5 bases). From germline, CDR1 is LGHDT and CDR2 YNNKEL (reference sequence). The CDR3 sequence is 14 residues long. V dropped 4 bases and J dropped 7 bases, with 14 bases sitting between them. CDR3 DNA: TGTGCCAGCAGCCTCAGGACTGTCCAGAATGAGCAGTTCTTC. Translation gives CASSLRTVQNEQFF.

This clonotype appeared many times. V and J are TRBV5-1 and TRBJ2-2; 12 positions match TRBD2. The junction had 2 bases not matched to a gene; V was cut back by 7 bases and J by 4 bases. Germline lookup yields CDR1 SGHRS and CDR2 YFSETQ. The CDR3 length is 14 residues. The CDR3 reads CASSGLAGTGELFF. In nucleotides, the CDR3 is TGCGCCAGCTCGGGACTAGCGGGCACCGGGGAGCTGTTTTTT.

CDR3 nucleotide sequence: TGTGCCAGCAGTGGGGGCACAGGGGCCCCCTGGACTGAAGCTTTCTTT. This encodes CASSGGTGAPWTEAFF. V is TRBV25-1 and J is TRBJ1-1; 7 bases agree with TRBD1. J lost 5 bases, V lost 4 bases, and 13 bases had no gene match. The CDR3 is 16 residues long. Germline loops: CDR1 MGHDK, CDR2 SYGVNS.

This clonotype was picked up many times. This chain joins TRBV27 and TRBJ2-7; TRBD2 matches at 14 bases. Trimming took 5 bases from V and 6 from J; bases not matched to a gene: 12. The CDR3 consists of 17 residues. Germline V CDR1 and CDR2: MNHEY, SMNVEV (reference sequence). CDR3 DNA sequence: TGTGCCAGCAGTCCGCCCCGACTAGCGGGAGGGTGGGGCGAGCAGTACTTC. It translates to CASSPPRLAGGWGEQYF.

Only a few counts were recorded for this clonotype. The chain uses TRBV4-1 and TRBJ2-1; TRBD2 aligns across 10 bases. J was trimmed by 10 bases and V by 4 bases; bases with no gene match: 10. Germline V gene data show CDR1 as MGHRA and CDR2 as YSYEKL. The CDR3 covers 15 residues. The chain's CDR3 is CASSPGAGGAWEQFF. The CDR3 nucleotides read TGCGCCAGCAGCCCCGGAGCGGGAGGGGCTTGGGAGCAGTTCTTC.

This clonotype was picked up many times. One end of the junction is discordant with germline, which a read error may explain. V usage is TRBV2 and J usage is TRBJ2-2; D could derive from TRBD1 or TRBD2 (6 bases each). From germline, CDR1 is SNHLY and CDR2 FYNNEI. The CDR3 covers 13 residues. DNA of the CDR3: TGTGCCAGCAGTGAGGTGGGGGCTGGGGAGGTGTTTTTT. The encoded protein is CASSEVGAGEVFF.